These T cell receptor beta chains were read from a single sample in a study of blood T cell repertoires in COVID-19. Method: immunoSEQ multiplex PCR; TCRdb's copy keeps in-frame clones and lacks some. The sample yields about 60,000 clones, around four fifths seen once. The sequenced material came from peripheral blood. These receptors were collected from a human donor in a cohort sampled during active COVID-19. CDR3s include the opening cysteine and the closing phenylalanine or tryptophan. The order of the fields is clone size, D gene, J gene, V gene, CDR3 protein, CDR3 DNA. A D gene is named only where the DNA matches it firmly. Size tells how often a clone was seen (once, few, many) or the class of an expanded clone, and some rows leave it out.

>NA|TRBD2|TRBJ2-5|TRBV19
CASSIRGEETQYF
TGTGCCAGTAGTATACGGGGGGAAGAGACCCAGTACTTC
>many|NA|TRBJ2-7|TRBV5-1
CASSLDRKSTYEQYF
TGCGCCAGCAGCTTGGACAGGAAATCCACCTACGAGCAGTACTTC
>NA|NA|TRBJ2-7|TRBV9
CASSVIFEGGEQYF
TGTGCCAGCAGCGTAATATTCGAGGGTGGCGAGCAGTACTTC
>NA|NA|TRBJ2-7|TRBV20-1
CSAIIYEQYF
TGCAGTGCTATTATTTACGAGCAGTACTTC
>few|NA|TRBJ2-1|TRBV7-9
CASSAQQGRRQFF
TGTGCCAGCAGCGCCCAACAGGGTCGGAGGCAGTTCTTC
>NA|NA|TRBJ2-5|TRBV7-9
CASSLVPGRWETQYF
TGTGCCAGCAGCTTAGTGCCGGGGAGATGGGAGACCCAGTACTTC
>NA|NA|TRBJ1-4|TRBV3-1/TRBV3-2
CASSETGINEKLFF
TGTGCCAGCAGCGAAACAGGGATTAATGAAAAACTGTTTTTT
>NA|NA|TRBJ1-3|TRBV5-6
CASSLAGSSGNTIYF
TGTGCCAGCAGCTTGGCGGGGAGCTCTGGAAACACCATATATTTT
>NA|TRBD1|TRBJ1-4|TRBV6-5
CASIRDRGGEKLFF
TGTGCCAGCATCAGAGACAGGGGGGGTGAAAAACTGTTTTTT
>NA|NA|TRBJ1-2|TRBV10-2
CASSEGPTASYGYTF
TGCGCCAGCAGTGAGGGGCCGACAGCTAGCTATGGCTACACCTTC
>once|TRBD1|TRBJ1-6|TRBV5-6
CASSAGQGVGPLHF
TGTGCCAGCAGCGCCGGACAGGGGGTGGGACCCCTCCACTTT
>NA|TRBD2|TRBJ2-5|TRBV6-5
CASSLAGGQETQYF
TGTGCCAGCAGTCTAGCGGGAGGGCAAGAGACCCAGTACTTC
>NA|TRBD2|TRBJ2-1|TRBV10-3
CAISGGGYNEQFF
TGTGCCATCAGTGGGGGAGGGTACAATGAGCAGTTCTTC
>few|NA|TRBJ1-1|TRBV2
CASSVIQGSTEAFF
TGTGCCAGCAGCGTTATACAGGGAAGCACTGAAGCTTTCTTT
>NA|TRBD2|TRBJ2-5|TRBV19
CASRGGVGETQYF
TGTGCCAGTAGGGGAGGGGTCGGGGAGACCCAGTACTTC
>many|NA|TRBJ1-4|TRBV19
CATRQSTNEKLFF
TGTGCCACCAGACAGTCAACTAATGAAAAACTGTTTTTT
>NA|NA|TRBJ1-3|TRBV5-4
CASSLESSGTSGNTIYF
TGTGCCAGCAGCTTGGAGTCGTCAGGCACCTCTGGAAACACCATATATTTT
>NA|NA|TRBJ2-1|TRBV30
CAFLPRGRDEQFF
TGTGCCTTCCTACCGCGGGGCAGGGATGAGCAGTTCTTC
>NA|TRBD1|TRBJ1-6|TRBV6-8
CASSSGQGALSPLHF
TGTGCCAGCAGCTCGGGACAGGGGGCGCTTTCACCCCTCCACTTT
>few|NA|TRBJ1-5|TRBV6-5
CASSPRDTNQPQHF
TGTGCCAGCAGTCCCCGGGACACCAATCAGCCCCAGCATTTT
>NA|TRBD2|TRBJ2-3|TRBV4-3
CASSQGGLAGTDTQYF
TGCGCCAGCAGCCAAGGGGGACTAGCCGGCACAGATACGCAGTATTTT
>NA|TRBD1|TRBJ1-2|TRBV28
CASSLYRGIGGYTF
TGTGCCAGCAGTTTATACAGGGGAATAGGTGGCTACACCTTC
>few|TRBD1|TRBJ1-1|TRBV13
CASSSGQGTEAFF
TGTGCCAGCAGCTCCGGACAGGGAACTGAAGCTTTCTTT
>NA|TRBD2|TRBJ2-7|TRBV19
CASSPPGTSGRVYEQYF
TGTGCCAGTAGCCCACCCGGGACTAGCGGGAGGGTCTACGAGCAGTACTTC
>NA|NA|TRBJ2-7|TRBV18
CASSPRAEVKEQYF
TGTGCCAGCTCACCACGGGCGGAGGTTAAGGAGCAGTACTTC
>NA|NA|TRBJ2-2|TRBV5-1
CASMRQEATGELFF
TGCGCCAGCATGAGACAGGAGGCTACCGGGGAGCTGTTTTTT
>NA|TRBD2|TRBJ2-5|TRBV7-2
CASSEGGLAKETQYF
TGTGCCAGCAGCGAGGGAGGGCTGGCGAAAGAGACCCAGTACTTC
>NA|NA|TRBJ2-7|TRBV6-5
CASSPSRGNEQYF
TGTGCCAGCAGCCCCAGTCGGGGAAACGAGCAGTACTTC
>NA|NA|TRBJ2-3|TRBV5-8
CASSFSGSLDTQYF
TGTGCCAGCAGCTTCTCCGGGAGTCTGGATACGCAGTATTTT
>once|NA|TRBJ2-3|TRBV6-5
CASSPLRGDTQYF
TGTGCCAGCAGCCCACTACGTGGAGATACGCAGTATTTT
>few|TRBD1|TRBJ1-3|TRBV3-1/TRBV3-2
CASSLRQGAENTIYF
TGTGCCAGCAGCCTTAGACAGGGCGCTGAGAACACCATATATTTT
>NA|NA|TRBJ1-1|TRBV10-3
CAINGEAGTEAFF
TGTGCCATCAATGGGGAAGCGGGCACTGAAGCTTTCTTT
>NA|TRBD2|TRBJ2-1|TRBV5-1
CASSHGTSGGLYNEQFF
TGCGCCAGCAGCCACGGGACTAGCGGGGGCCTTTACAATGAGCAGTTCTTC
>NA|NA|TRBJ2-2|TRBV9
CASNGGYNTGELFF
TGTGCCAGCAACGGCGGGTACAACACCGGGGAGCTGTTTTTT
>NA|TRBD2|TRBJ2-3|TRBV3-1/TRBV3-2
CASSRNPPSGGVVDTQYF
TGTGCCAGCAGCCGGAACCCTCCTAGCGGGGGGGTGGTAGATACGCAGTATTTT
>few|TRBD2|TRBJ2-2|TRBV10-3
CAISDSEAGAVAGELFF
TGTGCCATCAGTGACAGTGAGGCGGGAGCGGTCGCCGGGGAGCTGTTTTTT
>NA|NA|TRBJ2-1|TRBV19
CASIKQGQGSEQFF
TGTGCCAGTATAAAGCAGGGCCAAGGAAGTGAGCAGTTCTTC
>NA|TRBD1|TRBJ2-3|TRBV25-1
CASSKNRGRGDTQYF
TGTGCCAGCAGCAAAAACAGGGGGCGAGGAGATACGCAGTATTTT
>NA|NA|TRBJ1-6|TRBV6-5
CASRVDSVTPLHF
TGTGCCAGCAGGGTAGACAGTGTCACACCCCTCCACTTT
>NA|TRBD2|TRBJ2-3|TRBV29-1
CSVGTSGGASTDTQYF
TGCAGCGTGGGGACTAGCGGGGGTGCTAGCACAGATACGCAGTATTTT
>NA|NA|TRBJ1-2|TRBV5-8
CASSHRAGDYGYTF
TGTGCCAGCAGCCACAGGGCCGGCGACTATGGCTACACCTTC
>NA|TRBD1|TRBJ1-2|TRBV18
CASSPNPGQNYGYTF
TGTGCCAGCTCACCCAACCCGGGACAGAACTATGGCTACACCTTC
>NA|TRBD1|TRBJ2-3|TRBV5-5
CASSAQVGTGEFTDTQYF
TGTGCCAGCAGCGCCCAAGTCGGGACAGGGGAATTCACAGATACGCAGTATTTT
>NA|TRBD1|TRBJ2-7|TRBV5-1
CASSSSGGAYEQYF
TGCGCCAGTTCTTCTTCAGGGGGCGCCTACGAGCAGTACTTC
>NA|NA|TRBJ2-5|TRBV20-1
CSAPGPGTQYF
TGCAGTGCCCCAGGGCCGGGGACCCAGTACTTC
>NA|NA|TRBJ1-2|TRBV28
CASSLFQGLKVGYTF
TGTGCCAGCAGTTTATTTCAGGGGCTTAAGGTTGGCTACACCTTC